This T cell receptor (beta chain) was identified during a study of blood T cell repertoires in COVID-19. Germline CDR1 and CDR2: SGHVS and FQNEAQ. After removal of 2 bases from V and 0 bases from J, the junction contained 19 bases not matched to a gene. The CDR3 spans 20 residues. This clone was seen a few times. In the source study's methods: Counts of nucleated cells, estimated from reference gene primer amplification, were obtained. Only in-frame clones appear in the TCRdb table, and some are missing; sequencing was by immunoSEQ multiplex PCR. Clone size and V and J calls were adopted from that table, with D and trimming inferred from the DNA. Counted here are around 200,000 clones, around nine tenths occurring once; the ten biggest clones make up approximately 12%.

Material: peripheral blood. This rearrangement joins TRBV7-8 to TRBJ2-7; 7 bases align to TRBD1. The receptor was derived from a woman aged 18-29 years who had recovered from COVID-19. This chain's CDR3 is CASSLRTGRRPLVYSYEQYF. CDR3 DNA: TGTGCCAGCAGCTTACGGACAGGACGAAGGCCCCTTGTGTACTCCTACGAGCAGTACTTC. Drawing the rest from reference TRBV7-8 and TRBJ2-7, the complete variable domain is GAGVSQSPRYKVAKRGQDVALRCDPISGHVSLFWYQQALGQGPEFLTYFQNEAQLDKSGLPSDRFFAERPEGSVSTLKIQRTQQEDSAVYLCASSLRTGRRPLVYSYEQYFGPGTRLTVT.